This entry lists 20 T cell receptor beta chains sequenced from one sample in a study of cytomegalovirus exposure and HLA in healthy donors (dated 2017 in TCRdb). Receptor amplification or capture employed the immunoSEQ multiplex PCR assay. A mixture of 60 forward primers for TCR Vbeta segments and 13 reverse primers for TCR Jbeta segments was used in the multiplex PCR. TCRdb retrieved this table from immuneACCESS and kept in-frame rearrangements only. Not all clones are present; in checked studies, unresolved V genes account for under half, and no reason is known for the remainder. The sample has 90,000 to 120,000 clones on record, 9.5% to 13% of them singletons. The ten most abundant clones make up approximately 6.1% of the sample. The sample was PBMCs. These receptors were obtained from a man aged 35 to 55 in good health and CMV-seropositive.

The rearrangement uses TRBV27 and TRBJ2-7; 7 bases are shared with TRBD2. The CDR3 consists of 14 residues. With V trimmed by 0 bases and J by 5 bases, 4 bases remained unmatched. Looked up from germline, CDR1 is MNHEY and CDR2 is SMNVEV (reference sequence). The CDR3 DNA is TGTGCCAGCAGTTTATCTCGGCTAGCGGACGAGCAGTACTTC. Translation: CASSLSRLADEQYF.

The genes are TRBV11-1 and TRBJ2-1; 12 bases line up with TRBD1. Losses at the gene ends were 1 base for V and 5 bases for J; bases not matched to a gene: 6. Germline V CDR1 and CDR2: SGHAT, FQDESV (reference sequence). The CDR3 spans 17 residues. CDR3 bases: TGTGCCAGCAGCTTAGGTTCCGGGACAGGGGGCCACAATGAGCAGTTCTTC. Translating gives CASSLGSGTGGHNEQFF. Drawing the rest from reference TRBV11-1 and TRBJ2-1, the complete variable domain is EAEVAQSPRYKITEKSQAVAFWCDPISGHATLYWYRQILGQGPELLVQFQDESVVDDSQLPKDRFSAERLKGVDSTLKIQPAELGDSAMYLCASSLGSGTGGHNEQFFGPGTRLTVL.

CDR3 in DNA: TGTGCCTGGAGACTACAGGTTGGCGGGGAGCTGTTTTTT. Translating it yields CAWRLQVGGELFF. The V gene is TRBV30, the J gene TRBJ2-2, with TRBD1 as a possible D gene (5 bases). Per germline, CDR1 GTSNPN and CDR2 SVGIG (reference sequence). V was shortened by 3 bases and J by 7 bases, with 12 bases between the two germline ends. The CDR3 totals 13 residues. The variable domain in full, completed from reference TRBV30 and TRBJ2-2, reads SQTIHQWPATLVQPVGSPLSLECTVEGTSNPNLYWYRQAAGRGLQLLFYSVGIGQISSEVPQNLSASRPQDRQFILSSKKLLLSDSGFYLCAWRLQVGGELFFGEGSRLTVL.

The chain employs TRBV27 and TRBJ2-6; 7 bases match TRBD1. Germline values: CDR1 MNHEY, CDR2 SMNVEV (reference sequence). V lost 6 bases and J lost 3; bases outside the gene matches: 8. This CDR3 comprises 16 residues. CDR3 region: CASSPTGRVGANVLTF. DNA for the CDR3: TGTGCCAGCAGCCCGACAGGGCGAGTTGGGGCCAACGTCCTGACTTTC.

The table lists this clone with a few counts. The chain is built from TRBV9 and TRBJ1-1, with D uncertain. Germline lookup yields CDR1 SGDLS and CDR2 YYNGEE. This CDR3 has 15 amino acids. Trimming removed 0 bases from V and 5 bases from J, with 14 bases in between. The CDR3: CASSVAEGPRTEAFF. For the CDR3, the DNA is TGTGCCAGCAGCGTAGCAGAGGGCCCGAGGACTGAAGCTTTCTTT.

This clone was seen only a few times. The chain recombines TRBV7-2 with TRBJ1-5; D perhaps matches TRBD1 (5 bases). Germline CDR1 and CDR2: SGHTA and FQGNSA. V lost 0 bases and J lost 6, with 15 bases in between. The CDR3 is 16 residues long. This CDR3 reads CASSLAQVGAGQPQHF. Written as DNA, the CDR3 is TGTGCCAGCAGCTTAGCGCAGGTAGGGGCAGGTCAGCCCCAGCATTTT.

This clone was seen a few times. The gene calls are TRBV7-9 and TRBJ2-7; 8 nucleotides agree with TRBD2. Germline CDR1 is SEHNR and CDR2 is FQNEAQ (reference sequence). V lost 1 base, J lost 2 bases, and 4 bases stayed unmatched. CDR3 size: 15 residues. This CDR3 reads CASSLGAGVAYEQYF. In DNA form, the CDR3 reads TGTGCCAGCAGCTTAGGAGCGGGAGTCGCCTACGAGCAGTACTTC.

This sequence joins TRBV4-2 and TRBJ2-1, with TRBD2 matching over 11 bases. This CDR3 region has 16 residues. V gave up 0 bases and J gave up 7 bases; unmatched junction bases: 5. Germline V lookup: CDR1 LGHNA, CDR2 YNFKEQ. In DNA, the CDR3 is TGTGCCAGCAGCCAAGACCGACTAGCGGGAAGGAATGAGCAGTTCTTC. As protein: CASSQDRLAGRNEQFF.

The V call is TRBV2, the J call TRBJ2-4; D possibly corresponds to TRBD1 (5 bases). The CDR3 sequence is 15 residues long. The germline gives CDR1 SNHLY, CDR2 FYNNEI. The germline V and J ends were trimmed by 3 bases and 4 bases, with 13 bases remaining between them. The CDR3 region is CASSDQGPTKNIQYF. The CDR3 DNA reads as TGTGCCAGCAGTGACCAGGGCCCTACTAAAAACATTCAGTACTTC.

This clone was seen a few times. The chain employs TRBV7-9 and TRBJ1-3; the D gene is possibly TRBD1 (5 bases). Trimming took 4 bases from V and 0 from J, leaving 13 bases between them. Germline values: CDR1 SEHNR, CDR2 FQNEAQ (reference sequence). This CDR3 contains 16 residues. The CDR3 sequence is CASSSSRVDSGNTIYF. CDR3 DNA: TGTGCCAGCAGCTCGAGCAGGGTGGACTCTGGAAACACCATATATTTT.

This clone appeared a few times. The chain couples TRBV5-7 to TRBJ2-1; TRBD2 matches at 11 bases. TRBV5-7 is annotated as an ORF whose role is uncertain. The length of the CDR3 is 17 residues. After removal of 3 bases from V and 5 bases from J, the junction contained 10 bases not matched to a gene. The CDR3 here is CASSYTSGLAVHNEQFF. CDR3 DNA sequence: TGTGCCAGCAGCTATACGTCGGGACTAGCGGTCCACAATGAGCAGTTCTTC.

V gene TRBV4-1 combines with J gene TRBJ1-4; D is unresolved. Germline CDR1 is MGHRA and CDR2 is YSYEKL. V shed 1 base and J shed 8 bases, with 5 bases lying between them. CDR3 size: 12 residues. The CDR3 loop is CASSQVQEKLFF. CDR3 DNA sequence: TGCGCCAGCAGCCAAGTACAGGAAAAACTGTTTTTT.

The chain is built from TRBV19 and TRBJ2-7; 8 bases are a match to TRBD1. The CDR3 spans 15 residues. J lost 5 bases, V lost 3 bases, and 9 bases had no gene match. CDR1 and CDR2 from the germline V gene are LNHDA and SQIVND (reference sequence). Here the CDR3 DNA reads TGTGCCAGTAGTATTACTGGACAGGGTGTCCACGAGCAGTACTTC. Protein: CASSITGQGVHEQYF.

CDR3 sequence (DNA): TGTGCCAGCAGCTCGAGTGCGGGGCGGGAGGAGCAGTACTTC. Translating it yields CASSSSAGREEQYF. The V call is TRBV11-3, the J call TRBJ2-7; TRBD2 agrees at 7 bases. In germline, CDR1 is SGHNT, CDR2 YENEEA. V dropped 4 bases and J dropped 7; count of bases not matched to a gene: 10. This CDR3 is 14 amino acids long.

This clone was seen only a few times. The J gene is TRBJ2-5, the V gene TRBV30; maybe TRBD2 (5 bases). Deletions cut 1 base from V and 5 bases from J, with 8 bases between. The CDR3 runs to 12 residues. Germline V gives CDR1 GTSNPN, CDR2 SVGIG (reference sequence). CDR3 DNA sequence: TGTGCCTGGAGTGGAGGGTCGGAGACCCAGTACTTC. Its translation is CAWSGGSETQYF.

V and J are TRBV6-5 and TRBJ2-7, with D tentatively TRBD2 (7 bases). From germline, CDR1 is MNHEY and CDR2 SVGAGI. V lost 2 bases, J lost 3 bases, and 14 bases lay in between. This CDR3 is built from 15 residues. The CDR3 loop is CASSYRGRALYEQYF. Written as DNA, the CDR3 is TGTGCCAGCAGTTACAGGGGGAGGGCCCTCTACGAGCAGTACTTC.

This chain uses TRBV4-1 with TRBJ1-2; 7 nucleotides align to TRBD1. With 0 bases clipped from V and 5 bases from J, the junction kept 9 bases outside the gene matches. Per germline, CDR1 MGHRA and CDR2 YSYEKL. The CDR3 spans 16 residues. CDR3 nucleotides: TGCGCCAGCAGCCAAGATGGAGGACAGGAGAATTATGGCTACACCTTC. Translating gives CASSQDGGQENYGYTF.

This clone was observed a handful of times. The chain uses TRBV7-9 and TRBJ2-7, with D tentatively TRBD2 (5 bases). This CDR3 has 14 amino acids. V dropped 6 bases and J dropped 6 bases, with 18 bases sitting between them. In germline, CDR1 is SEHNR, CDR2 FQNEAQ (reference sequence). In DNA form, the CDR3 reads TGTGCCAGCAGTTTCGCCCGGCGGAGCGGCGAGCAGTACTTC. Its translation is CASSFARRSGEQYF.

This clone has more than one count but fewer than ten. The chain joins TRBV6-6 to TRBJ1-1, with 7 bases matching TRBD1. The trim removed 7 bases at V and 9 bases at J, leaving 8 bases unmatched. The length of the CDR3 is 12 residues. Germline values: CDR1 MNHNY, CDR2 SVGAGI (reference sequence). The CDR3 here is CASTQGQTKAFF. The CDR3 DNA is TGTGCCAGCACCCAGGGACAGACCAAAGCTTTCTTT.

This clone was detected only a few times. CDR3 nucleotide sequence: TGTGCCAGCAGCCCCGTAGGGGTACCCTACTACGAGCAGTACTTC. Translating gives CASSPVGVPYYEQYF. The chain is built from TRBV7-3 and TRBJ2-7; D possibly corresponds to TRBD1 (5 bases). V dropped 5 bases and J dropped 3 bases, with 17 bases sitting between them. Germline CDR1 reads SGHTA; CDR2 reads FQGTGA. The CDR3 extends over 15 amino acids.